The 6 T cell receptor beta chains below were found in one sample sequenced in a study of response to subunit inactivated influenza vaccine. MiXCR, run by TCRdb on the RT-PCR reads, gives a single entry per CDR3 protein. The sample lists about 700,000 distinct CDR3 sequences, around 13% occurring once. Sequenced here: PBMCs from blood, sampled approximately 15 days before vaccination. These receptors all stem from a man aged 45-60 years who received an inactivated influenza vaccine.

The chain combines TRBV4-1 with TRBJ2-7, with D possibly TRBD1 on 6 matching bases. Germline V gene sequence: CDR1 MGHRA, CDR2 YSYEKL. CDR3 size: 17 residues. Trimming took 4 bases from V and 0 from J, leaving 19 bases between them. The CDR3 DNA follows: TGCGCCAGCAGCCTCTATGGGGGCCCAACCCTCTCCTACGAGCAGTACTTC. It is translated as CASSLYGGPTLSYEQYF.

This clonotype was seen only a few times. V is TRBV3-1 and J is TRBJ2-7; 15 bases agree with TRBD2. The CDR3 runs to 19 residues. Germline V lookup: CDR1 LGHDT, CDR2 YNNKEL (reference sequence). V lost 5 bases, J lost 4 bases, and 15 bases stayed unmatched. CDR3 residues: CASSGRGQGGTSGRYEQYF. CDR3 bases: TGTGCCAGCAGCGGACGAGGACAGGGGGGGACTAGCGGGAGGTACGAGCAGTACTTC.

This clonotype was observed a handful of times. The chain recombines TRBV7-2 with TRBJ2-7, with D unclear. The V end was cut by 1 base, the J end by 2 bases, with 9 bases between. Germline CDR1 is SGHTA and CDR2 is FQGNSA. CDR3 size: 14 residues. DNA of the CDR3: TGTGCCAGCAGCTTAGTGGTAGGCACCTACGAGCAGTACTTC. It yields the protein CASSLVVGTYEQYF.

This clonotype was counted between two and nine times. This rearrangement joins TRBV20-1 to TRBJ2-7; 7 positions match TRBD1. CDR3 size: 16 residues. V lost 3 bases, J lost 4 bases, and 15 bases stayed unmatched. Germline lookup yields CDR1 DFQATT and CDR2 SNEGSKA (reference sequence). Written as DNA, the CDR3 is TGCAGTGCTAGTTCCGCCGAGGGGAAACAGGGGTACGAGCAGTACTTC. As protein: CSASSAEGKQGYEQYF.

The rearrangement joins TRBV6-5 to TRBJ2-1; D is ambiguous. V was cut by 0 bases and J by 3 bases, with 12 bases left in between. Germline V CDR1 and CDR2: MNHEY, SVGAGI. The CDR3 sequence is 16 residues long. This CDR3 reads CASSYSWGRRYNEQFF. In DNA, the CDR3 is TGTGCCAGCAGTTACTCCTGGGGTAGACGCTACAATGAGCAGTTCTTC.

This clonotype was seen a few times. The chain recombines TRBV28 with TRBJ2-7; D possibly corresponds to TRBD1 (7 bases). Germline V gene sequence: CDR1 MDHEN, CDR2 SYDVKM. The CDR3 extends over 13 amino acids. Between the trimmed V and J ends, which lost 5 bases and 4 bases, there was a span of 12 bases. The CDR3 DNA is TGTGCCAGCAGTAAACAGGGGAGGTACGAGCAGTACTTC. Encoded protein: CASSKQGRYEQYF.